This T cell receptor (beta chain) was documented in a study of CD8 T cells in ankylosing spondylitis listed by TCRdb under 2017. Broadly, across the study: T cell receptor beta repertoires were profiled in healthy donors and ankylosing spondylitis patients so that disease-linked TCR variants could be found. Samples of peripheral blood were taken, and for ankylosing spondylitis patients, synovial fluid was collected as well. The whole study cohort included 108 healthy donors and over 20 ankylosing spondylitis patients. The study at large found these results: Some motif variants were previously reported in synovial fluid and blood of reactive arthritis patients, suggesting common disease-initiation mechanisms. A TCR beta motif made up of under ten highly homologous amino acid variants appeared to be characteristic of blood from ankylosing spondylitis patients. The disease-linked clones were reported to be significantly enriched in matched synovial fluid samples from ankylosing spondylitis patients. The disease-linked clones showed a CD8+ phenotype and occurred at relatively low frequencies in peripheral blood.

The instrument was an Illumina HiSeq 2500. Quantitative 5'-RACE with molecular barcodes was the method used to prepare the TCR beta libraries. The paper's data handling went like this. To identify disease-linked TCR variants, a new computational method was used, one built on a probabilistic model of VDJ rearrangement. Starting from the raw public reads, TCRdb applied fastp trimming at Q25, assembled clones with MiXCR and retained in-frame beta chains. Rows matching on CDR3 protein sequence are summarized as one entry with the most common DNA and genes. The V and J calls here are based on TCRdb, not the publication. Counted in this sample were 150,000 to 200,000 distinct CDR3 sequences; roughly 13% of them appeared once. Around 10% of the sample belongs to the ten largest clones. Inclusive of the bounding cysteine and phenylalanine, the CDR3 is 12 residues long. Just the 36-base CDR3 DNA is kept, in frame starting at base 1. Germline trimming: 5 bases from V, 8 bases from J; junction bases outside gene matches: 6. From the germline V gene (reference sequence), CDR1 is DFQATT and CDR2 is SNEGSKA.

This clonotype was detected only a few times. Its binding antigen is unknown. No much larger clone is present one base from it, and per-base qualities are unavailable. This TCR derives from a female donor with ankylosing spondylitis or in good health (not recorded which). Sequencing input: blood, either unsorted or a sorted T cell fraction (not recorded which). The rearranged chain carries TRBV20-1 and TRBJ1-1; TRBD1 matches 9 bases in the middle. The CDR3 reads CSAAPGQGEAFF. The DNA sequence is as follows: TGCAGTGCTGCTCCCGGACAGGGGGAAGCTTTCTTT.